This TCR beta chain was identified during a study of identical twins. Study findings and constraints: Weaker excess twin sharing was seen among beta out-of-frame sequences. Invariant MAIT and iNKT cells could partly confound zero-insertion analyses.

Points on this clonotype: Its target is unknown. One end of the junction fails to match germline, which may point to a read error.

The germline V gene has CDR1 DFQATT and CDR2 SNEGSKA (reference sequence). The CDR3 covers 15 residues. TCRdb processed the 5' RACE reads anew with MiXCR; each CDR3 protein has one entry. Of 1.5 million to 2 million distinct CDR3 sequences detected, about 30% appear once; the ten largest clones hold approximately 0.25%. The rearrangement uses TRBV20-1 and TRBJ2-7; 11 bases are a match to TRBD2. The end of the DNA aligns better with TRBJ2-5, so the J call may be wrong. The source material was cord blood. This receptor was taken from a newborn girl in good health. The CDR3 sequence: CSAEGTSGPQGTQYF. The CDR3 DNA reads TGCAGTGCGGAGGGGACTAGCGGCCCTCAAGGGACCCAGTACTTC.